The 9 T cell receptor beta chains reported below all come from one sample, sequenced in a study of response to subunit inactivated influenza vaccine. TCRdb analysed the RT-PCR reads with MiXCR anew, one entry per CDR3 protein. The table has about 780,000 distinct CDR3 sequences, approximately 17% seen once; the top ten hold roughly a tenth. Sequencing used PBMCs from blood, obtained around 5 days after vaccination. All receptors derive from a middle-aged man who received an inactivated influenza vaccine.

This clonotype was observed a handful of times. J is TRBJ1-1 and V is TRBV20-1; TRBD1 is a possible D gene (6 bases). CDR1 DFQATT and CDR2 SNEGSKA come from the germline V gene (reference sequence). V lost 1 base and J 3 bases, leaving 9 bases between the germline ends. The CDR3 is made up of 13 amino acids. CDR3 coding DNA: TGCAGTGCTAGAGCTGACAGGTACACTGAAGCTTTCTTT. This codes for CSARADRYTEAFF.

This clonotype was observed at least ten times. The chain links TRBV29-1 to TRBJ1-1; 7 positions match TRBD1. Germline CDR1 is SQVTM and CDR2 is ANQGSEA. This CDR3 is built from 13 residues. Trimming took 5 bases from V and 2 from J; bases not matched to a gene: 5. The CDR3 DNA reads TGCAGCGTTTTTCGGACAGGAAACACTGAAGCTTTCTTT. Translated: CSVFRTGNTEAFF.

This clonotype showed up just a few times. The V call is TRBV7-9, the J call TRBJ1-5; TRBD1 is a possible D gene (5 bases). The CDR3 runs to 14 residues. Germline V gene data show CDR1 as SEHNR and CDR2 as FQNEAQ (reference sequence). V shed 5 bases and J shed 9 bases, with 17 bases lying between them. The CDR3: CASSPGLGTGPQHF. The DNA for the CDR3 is TGTGCCAGCAGCCCGGGACTGGGTACTGGGCCCCAGCATTTT.

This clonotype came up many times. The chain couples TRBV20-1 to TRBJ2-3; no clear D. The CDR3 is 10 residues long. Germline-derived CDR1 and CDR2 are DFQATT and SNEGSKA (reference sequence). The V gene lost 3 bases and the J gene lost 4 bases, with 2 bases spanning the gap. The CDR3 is CSARSDTQYF. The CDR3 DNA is TGCAGTGCTAGGTCAGATACGCAGTATTTT.

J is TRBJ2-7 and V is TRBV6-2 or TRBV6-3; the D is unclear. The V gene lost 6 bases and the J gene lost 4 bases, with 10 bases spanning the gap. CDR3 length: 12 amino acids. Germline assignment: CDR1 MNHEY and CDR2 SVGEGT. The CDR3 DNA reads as TGTGCCAGCAGCCCATCTATGTACGAGCAGTACTTC. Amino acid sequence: CASSPSMYEQYF.

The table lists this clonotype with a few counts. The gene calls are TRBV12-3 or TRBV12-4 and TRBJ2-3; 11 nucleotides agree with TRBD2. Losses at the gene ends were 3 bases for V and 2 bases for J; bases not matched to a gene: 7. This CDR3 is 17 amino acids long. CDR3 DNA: TGTGCCAGCAGTTTTTATCTAGCGGGGGGCGACACAGATACGCAGTATTTT. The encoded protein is CASSFYLAGGDTDTQYF.

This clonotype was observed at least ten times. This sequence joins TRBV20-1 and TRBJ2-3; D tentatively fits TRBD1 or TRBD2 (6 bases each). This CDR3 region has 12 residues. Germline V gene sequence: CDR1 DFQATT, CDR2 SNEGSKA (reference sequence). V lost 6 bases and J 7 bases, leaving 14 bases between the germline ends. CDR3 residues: CSASPGAHTQYF. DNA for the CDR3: TGCAGTGCAAGCCCGGGGGCCCATACGCAGTATTTT.

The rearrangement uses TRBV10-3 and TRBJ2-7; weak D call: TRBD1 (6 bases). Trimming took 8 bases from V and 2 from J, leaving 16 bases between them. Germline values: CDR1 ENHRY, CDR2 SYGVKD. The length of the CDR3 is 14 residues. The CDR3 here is CAIAPDRSPYEQYF. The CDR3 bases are TGTGCCATCGCCCCAGACAGGTCGCCCTACGAGCAGTACTTC.

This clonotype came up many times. The CDR3 region is CASSLTRRETQYF. The CDR3 DNA reads as TGTGCCAGCAGTTTGACTAGGAGGGAGACCCAGTACTTC. The chain is built from TRBV12-3 or TRBV12-4 and TRBJ2-5; a possible D gene is TRBD2 (6 bases). The CDR3 extends over 13 amino acids. Trimming took 3 bases from V and 5 from J, leaving 10 bases between them.